The rows below give T cell receptor beta chains drawn from one sample of a study of shared clonotypes between healthy human individuals. Only in-frame clones appear in the TCRdb table, and some are missing; sequencing was by immunoSEQ multiplex PCR. Of about 1,900,000 clones in the sample, around 96% are singletons; the top ten hold roughly 1%. The sequenced sample consisted of naive CD8+ T cells sorted from blood. The receptors shown here come from a man between 18 and 35 years old in good health. CDR3s include the opening cysteine and the closing phenylalanine or tryptophan. Each record gives: D gene, J gene, V gene, clone size, CDR3 protein, CDR3 DNA. A D gene is named only where the DNA matches it firmly. The size entry is marked missing in some rows and otherwise reads once, few, many or a size class.

- | TRBJ2-7 | TRBV27 | - | CASSPPGSYEQYF | TGTGCCAGCAGTCCTCCGGGCTCCTACGAGCAGTACTTC
- | TRBJ2-7 | TRBV30 | - | CAWSVGEGGRGF | TGTGCCTGGAGTGTCGGTGAGGGCGGGCGGGGATTC
TRBD2 | TRBJ2-3 | TRBV7-9 | - | CASSLLAGVTDTQYF | TGTGCCAGCAGCCTACTAGCGGGGGTTACAGATACGCAGTATTTT
TRBD2 | TRBJ2-7 | TRBV7-2 | - | CASSLKSRTSGTYEQYF | TGTGCCAGCAGCTTAAAGTCCCGGACTAGCGGGACCTACGAGCAGTACTTC
TRBD1 | TRBJ2-7 | TRBV6-1 | - | CASRGTGEPYEQYF | TGTGCCAGCAGAGGGACAGGGGAACCCTACGAGCAGTACTTC
- | TRBJ2-2 | TRBV27 | - | CASSPGHHTGELFF | TGTGCCAGCAGCCCGGGACACCACACCGGGGAGCTGTTTTTT
- | TRBJ2-1 | TRBV5-4 | - | CASSLDGGAGEQFF | TGTGCCAGCAGCTTGGATGGGGGGGCCGGTGAGCAGTTCTTC
TRBD1 | TRBJ2-7 | TRBV9 | - | CASSGQGAGEQYF | TGTGCCAGCAGCGGGCAGGGGGCAGGAGAGCAGTACTTC
TRBD2 | TRBJ2-1 | TRBV7-6 | - | CASSLTPSGRYPNEQFF | TGTGCCAGCAGCTTAACCCCTAGCGGGAGGTATCCCAATGAGCAGTTCTTC
- | TRBJ2-1 | TRBV7-9 | - | CASSLGTNEQFF | TGTGCCAGCAGCTTAGGGACCAATGAGCAGTTCTTC
TRBD1 | TRBJ2-7 | TRBV4-1 | - | CASSQERQGAYEQYF | TGCGCCAGCAGCCAAGAACGACAGGGGGCCTACGAGCAGTACTTC
TRBD1 | TRBJ2-5 | TRBV5-1 | - | CASSFRTGGLETQYF | TGCGCCAGCAGCTTTAGAACAGGGGGCCTAGAGACCCAGTACTTC
- | TRBJ2-7 | TRBV5-1 | - | CASSLEGGPYEQYF | TGCGCCAGCAGCTTGGAAGGGGGGCCCTACGAGCAGTACTTC
- | TRBJ2-7 | TRBV19 | - | CASSMGGGFSYEQYF | TGTGCCAGTAGTATGGGAGGGGGATTTTCCTACGAGCAGTACTTC
- | TRBJ2-2 | TRBV13 | - | CASSKHAATGELFF | TGTGCCAGCTCCAAGCATGCTGCAACCGGGGAGCTGTTTTTT
- | TRBJ1-1 | TRBV13 | - | CATLEGGHLNTEAFF | TGTGCCACCCTCGAGGGGGGACACTTGAACACTGAAGCTTTCTTT
TRBD1 | TRBJ1-5 | TRBV6-1 | - | CASSEPDRVRHF | TGTGCCAGCAGCGAACCGGACAGGGTAAGGCATTTT
TRBD1 | TRBJ2-7 | TRBV25-1 | few | CASRLTGGASYEQYF | TGTGCCAGCAGACTGACAGGGGGAGCCTCCTACGAGCAGTACTTC
- | TRBJ2-7 | TRBV5-4 | - | CASSQPPGEQYF | TGTGCCAGCTCCCAGCCCCCGGGGGAGCAGTACTTC
- | TRBJ2-1 | TRBV9 | once | CASSVDVTAYNEQFF | TGTGCCAGCAGCGTAGACGTAACAGCTTACAATGAGCAGTTCTTC
- | TRBJ2-7 | TRBV5-1 | once | CASSKDGIPYEQYF | TGCGCCAGCAGCAAGGACGGAATCCCCTACGAGCAGTACTTC
- | TRBJ1-6 | TRBV7-6 | - | CASSPSGDRSPLHF | TGTGCCAGCAGCCCCTCCGGGGACCGATCACCCCTCCACTTT
- | TRBJ1-1 | TRBV19 | - | CASSPQGNTEAFF | TGTGCCAGTAGTCCTCAGGGGAACACTGAAGCTTTCTTT
- | TRBJ1-1 | TRBV7-9 | - | CASRRGDGGTEAFF | TGTGCCAGCAGGCGAGGGGATGGTGGGACTGAAGCTTTCTTT
TRBD2 | TRBJ2-3 | TRBV9 | - | CASSVSLAGLTDTQYF | TGTGCCAGCAGCGTATCACTAGCGGGGTTGACAGATACGCAGTATTTT
TRBD1 | TRBJ1-4 | TRBV7-6 | - | CASSSTGEHGELFF | TGTGCCAGCAGCTCCACAGGGGAGCACGGGGAACTGTTTTTT
TRBD1 | TRBJ2-7 | TRBV11-2 | - | CASSLGQGASLYEQYF | TGTGCCAGCAGCTTAGGTCAGGGGGCGAGTCTCTACGAGCAGTACTTC
TRBD2 | TRBJ2-2 | TRBV7-6 | - | CASSTRTSGTNTGELFF | TGTGCCAGCAGCACCAGGACTAGCGGGACGAACACCGGGGAGCTGTTTTTT
TRBD1 | TRBJ2-7 | TRBV28 | - | CASSFAPRTGLASYEQYF | TGTGCCAGCAGTTTCGCACCACGGACAGGTTTAGCATCCTACGAGCAGTACTTC
- | TRBJ1-5 | TRBV1 | - | CTSSPQMYSNQPQHF | TGCACCAGCAGCCCCCAGATGTATAGCAATCAGCCCCAGCATTTT
- | TRBJ2-7 | TRBV5-6 | - | CASSLEISAPGAYEQYF | TGTGCCAGCAGCTTGGAGATATCCGCCCCAGGAGCCTACGAGCAGTACTTC
TRBD1 | TRBJ2-7 | TRBV12-5 | - | CASGGTGWSYEQYF | TGTGCTAGTGGCGGGACAGGTTGGTCCTACGAGCAGTACTTC
- | TRBJ2-2 | TRBV5-4 | - | CASRVWGSTGELFF | TGTGCCAGCAGGGTTTGGGGATCCACCGGGGAGCTGTTTTTT
- | TRBJ2-6 | TRBV30 | once | CAWDQGAGANVLTF | TGTGCCTGGGACCAGGGAGCTGGGGCCAACGTCCTGACTTTC
TRBD1 | TRBJ2-3 | TRBV6-6 | once | CASSNRQGATDTQYF | TGTGCCAGCAGTAACCGACAGGGGGCCACAGATACGCAGTATTTT
TRBD1 | TRBJ2-7 | TRBV2 | - | CASQEGQGTYEQYF | TGTGCCAGCCAGGAGGGACAGGGAACCTACGAGCAGTACTTC
- | TRBJ1-2 | TRBV29-1 | - | CSVVTLYGYTF | TGCAGCGTTGTGACCCTCTATGGCTACACCTTC
TRBD2 | TRBJ2-1 | TRBV6-1 | - | CASSESRLADHEQFF | TGTGCCAGCAGTGAATCCCGGCTAGCGGACCATGAGCAGTTCTTC
TRBD1 | TRBJ2-7 | TRBV5-5 | - | CASSPGGYEQYF | TGTGCCAGCAGCCCAGGGGGCTACGAGCAGTACTTC
TRBD2 | TRBJ2-3 | TRBV27 | - | CASSHSRGGLITDTQYF | TGTGCCAGCAGTCACTCCCGCGGGGGGTTGATCACAGATACGCAGTATTTT
- | TRBJ2-7 | TRBV10-2 | - | CASSESTPYPYEQYF | TGCGCCAGCAGTGAGTCGACTCCCTATCCCTACGAGCAGTACTTC
- | TRBJ2-5 | TRBV19 | - | CASSSAGETQYF | TGTGCCAGTAGTTCGGCGGGGGAGACCCAGTACTTC
- | TRBJ2-7 | TRBV7-9 | - | CASSMTGTYEQYF | TGTGCCAGCAGCATGACAGGGACTTACGAGCAGTACTTC
- | TRBJ2-7 | TRBV18 | once | CASSPWAGRNYEQYF | TGTGCCAGCTCACCATGGGCGGGAAGGAACTACGAGCAGTACTTC
- | TRBJ2-5 | TRBV14 | - | CASSPQVMETQYF | TGTGCCAGCAGTCCACAGGTTATGGAGACCCAGTACTTC
TRBD1 | TRBJ2-7 | TRBV27 | - | CASSLTGGLDYEQYF | TGTGCCAGCAGCCTAACAGGGGGGCTAGACTACGAGCAGTACTTC
- | TRBJ1-5 | TRBV27 | - | CASSLRDSNQPQHF | TGTGCCAGCAGTTTGAGGGACTCGAATCAGCCCCAGCATTTT
- | TRBJ2-7 | TRBV14 | - | CASSQAYGAPYEQYF | TGTGCCAGCAGCCAAGCGTACGGGGCGCCCTACGAGCAGTACTTC
TRBD1 | TRBJ1-2 | TRBV5-1 | - | CASSLETGTGRDYTF | TGCGCCAGCAGCTTGGAGACCGGGACAGGGAGGGACTACACCTTC
TRBD2 | TRBJ2-7 | TRBV6-1 | - | CASSLAGPYEQYF | TGTGCCAGCTCCTTAGCGGGCCCTTACGAGCAGTACTTC